The rows below give T cell receptor beta chains drawn from one sample of a study of shared clonotypes between healthy human individuals. Only in-frame clones appear in the TCRdb table, and some are missing; sequencing was by immunoSEQ multiplex PCR. The data contain 1,500,000 or so clones, 98% to 99% of them singletons. The sequencing input was naive CD4+ T cells sorted from blood. All receptors come from a man aged 30-40 years in good health. The CDR3 runs from the conserved cysteine through the conserved F or W. The D gene is left open where the match is weak.

v_gene	len	d_gene	j_gene	CDR3aa	CDR3nt
TRBV2	14	TRBD1	TRBJ2-6	CASSRGSGANVLTF	TGTGCCAGCAGCAGGGGGTCTGGGGCCAACGTCCTGACTTTC
TRBV5-1	17	.	TRBJ2-2	CASSQSSTGVSTGELFF	TGCGCCAGCAGCCAATCTTCGACCGGCGTAAGCACCGGGGAGCTGTTTTTT
TRBV7-2	14	.	TRBJ2-6	CASSLVSGANVLTF	TGTGCCAGCAGCTTAGTATCCGGGGCCAACGTCCTGACTTTC
TRBV14	13	.	TRBJ2-7	CASSQFRFYEQYF	TGTGCCAGCAGCCAATTTCGTTTCTACGAGCAGTACTTC
TRBV25-1	18	TRBD1	TRBJ1-1	CASSEAGTGGAKNTEAFF	TGTGCCAGCAGTGAGGCCGGGACAGGGGGCGCAAAGAACACTGAAGCTTTCTTT
TRBV9	15	.	TRBJ1-5	CASSVGDISNQPQHF	TGTGCCAGCAGCGTAGGAGATATTAGCAATCAGCCCCAGCATTTT
TRBV7-2	16	TRBD1	TRBJ2-7	CASSLATQGAFYEQYF	TGTGCCAGCAGCTTAGCAACACAGGGGGCGTTCTACGAGCAGTACTTC
TRBV14	17	.	TRBJ2-7	CASSQVARGFSSYEQYF	TGTGCCAGCAGCCAAGTCGCGAGGGGTTTTTCTTCCTACGAGCAGTACTTC
TRBV5-5	17	.	TRBJ2-4	CASSFHGGALAKNIQYF	TGTGCCAGCAGCTTCCACGGGGGAGCCCTAGCCAAAAACATTCAGTACTTC
TRBV7-9	17	TRBD2	TRBJ2-1	CASSLGGLAGVHNEQFF	TGTGCCAGCAGCTTAGGAGGGTTAGCGGGCGTCCACAATGAGCAGTTCTTC
TRBV13	15	.	TRBJ1-4	CASSLSGPDPRKLFF	TGTGCCAGCAGCCTGAGTGGTCCGGACCCTCGAAAACTGTTTTTT
TRBV9	19	.	TRBJ2-1	CASSVGVGQREGAYNEQFF	TGTGCCAGCAGCGTAGGGGTCGGACAAAGGGAGGGGGCTTACAATGAGCAGTTCTTC
TRBV9	15	.	TRBJ2-1	CASSRRGEKHNEQFF	TGTGCCAGCAGCCGAAGGGGCGAAAAGCACAATGAGCAGTTCTTC
TRBV7-9	17	.	TRBJ1-5	CASSLIHKGGPNQPQHF	TGTGCCAGCAGCTTAATACACAAGGGCGGGCCGAATCAGCCCCAGCATTTT
TRBV5-4	16	.	TRBJ2-1	CASSRGAGNSYNEQFF	TGTGCCAGCAGTAGGGGGGCGGGAAACTCCTACAATGAGCAGTTCTTC
TRBV10-1	14	.	TRBJ2-1	CASRRVSSYNEQFF	TGCGCCAGCCGAAGAGTTAGCTCCTACAATGAGCAGTTCTTC
TRBV6-5	16	.	TRBJ1-1	CASSYHSLGTATTAFF	TGTGCCAGCAGTTACCACTCCTTGGGGACGGCGACCACTGCTTTCTTT
TRBV5-1	15	.	TRBJ2-5	CASSSQRSEGETQYF	TGCGCCAGCAGCTCCCAAAGGAGCGAGGGAGAGACCCAGTACTTC
TRBV9	14	.	TRBJ2-1	CASSVGWVYNEQFF	TGTGCCAGCAGCGTAGGGTGGGTCTACAATGAGCAGTTCTTC
TRBV18	16	TRBD1	TRBJ2-7	CASSPLPGQGVDEQYF	TGTGCCAGCTCACCGCTCCCGGGACAGGGAGTCGACGAGCAGTACTTC
TRBV4-3	13	.	TRBJ2-1	CASSQQRWNEQFF	TGCGCCAGCAGCCAACAAAGGTGGAATGAGCAGTTCTTC
TRBV5-1	19	.	TRBJ2-7	CASSLVMAGHLPSTYEQYF	TGCGCCAGCAGCTTGGTTATGGCAGGGCACCTTCCTTCGACCTACGAGCAGTACTTC
TRBV15	15	.	TRBJ2-7	CATSKDPGYGYEQYF	TGTGCCACCAGCAAGGATCCGGGGTATGGCTACGAGCAGTACTTC
TRBV14	19	.	TRBJ2-5	CASSQTSVTGLTREETQYF	TGTGCCAGCAGCCAGACCAGCGTTACCGGACTGACTAGGGAAGAGACCCAGTACTTC
TRBV27	13	.	TRBJ2-1	CASSLPPYFEQFF	TGTGCCAGCAGTTTACCCCCATACTTTGAGCAGTTCTTC
TRBV5-1	15	TRBD2	TRBJ2-7	CASSLITSGSYEQYF	TGCGCCAGCAGCTTGATAACTAGCGGCTCCTACGAGCAGTACTTC
TRBV7-6	16	TRBD2	TRBJ2-7	CASSLGLREGRGEQYF	TGTGCCAGCAGCTTAGGGTTGCGGGAGGGCCGTGGCGAGCAGTACTTC
TRBV1	14	.	TRBJ2-3	CTSSQGRAGDTQYF	TGCACCAGCAGCCAAGGACGGGCGGGAGATACGCAGTATTTT
TRBV5-1	15	.	TRBJ1-5	CASSLVGGENQPQHF	TGCGCCAGCAGCTTGGTAGGGGGTGAAAATCAGCCCCAGCATTTT
TRBV6-5	14	.	TRBJ2-1	CASRPGITGNEQFF	TGTGCCAGCAGGCCAGGGATCACGGGCAATGAGCAGTTCTTC
TRBV5-1	16	TRBD1	TRBJ2-1	CASSLQGAVNYNEQFF	TGCGCCAGCAGCCTACAGGGGGCGGTAAACTACAATGAGCAGTTCTTC
TRBV5-6	16	TRBD2	TRBJ2-1	CASSPLAVSSYNEQFF	TGTGCCAGCAGCCCACTAGCGGTAAGCTCCTACAATGAGCAGTTCTTC
TRBV7-6	15	TRBD2	TRBJ2-1	CASSLSGAPSDEQFF	TGTGCCAGCAGCTTGAGCGGGGCCCCTTCGGATGAGCAGTTCTTC
TRBV28	11	.	TRBJ1-1	CASLLNTEAFF	TGTGCCAGCCTCTTGAACACTGAAGCTTTCTTT
TRBV28	14	.	TRBJ1-5	CASSFFKGYQPQHF	TGTGCCAGCAGTTTTTTTAAGGGATACCAGCCCCAGCATTTT
TRBV18	15	TRBD2	TRBJ2-1	CASSPPTSFQHEQFF	TGTGCCAGCTCACCACCGACTAGCTTTCAGCATGAGCAGTTCTTC
TRBV29-1	14	.	TRBJ1-2	CSVPRVMGGYGYTF	TGCAGCGTTCCAAGGGTCATGGGGGGGTATGGCTACACCTTC
TRBV28	13	.	TRBJ1-1	CASRQPQVTEAFF	TGTGCCAGCAGGCAACCGCAGGTCACTGAAGCTTTCTTT
TRBV29-1	14	.	TRBJ2-2	CSVASGLDTGELFF	TGCAGCGTTGCCTCCGGATTAGACACCGGGGAGCTGTTTTTT
TRBV6-1	14	.	TRBJ1-2	CASLTTAINYGYTF	TGTGCCAGCTTAACGACAGCCATTAACTATGGCTACACCTTC
TRBV11-2	14	TRBD1	TRBJ1-1	CASSLLIRDREAFF	TGTGCCAGCAGCTTATTAATACGGGACAGAGAAGCTTTCTTT
TRBV2	13	.	TRBJ2-7	CASIAPSSYEQYF	TGTGCCAGCATCGCCCCCAGCTCCTACGAGCAGTACTTC
TRBV7-8	13	.	TRBJ1-5	CASSFDANQPQHF	TGTGCCAGCAGCTTTGACGCTAACCAGCCCCAGCATTTT
TRBV10-3	19	TRBD1	TRBJ2-3	CAISVHRDRTGGSTDTQYF	TGTGCCATCAGTGTTCATCGAGACCGGACAGGGGGGAGCACAGATACGCAGTATTTT
TRBV4-1	18	TRBD2	TRBJ2-3	CASSQGYASGVITDTQYF	TGCGCCAGCAGCCAAGGGTACGCTAGCGGGGTGATCACAGATACGCAGTATTTT
TRBV6-6	16	.	TRBJ1-5	CASSYGGFGGNQPQHF	TGTGCCAGCAGTTACGGGGGGTTTGGAGGTAATCAGCCCCAGCATTTT
TRBV7-8	13	.	TRBJ2-7	CASNNPVGREQYF	TGTGCCAGCAACAATCCGGTGGGACGCGAGCAGTACTTC
TRBV19	17	TRBD2	TRBJ2-1	CASSIDRTSGSENEQFF	TGTGCCAGTAGTATAGATCGGACTAGCGGGAGCGAGAATGAGCAGTTCTTC
TRBV28	13	.	TRBJ1-4	CAVSGPLNEKLFF	TGTGCCGTTTCGGGACCGCTCAATGAAAAACTGTTTTTT
TRBV9	14	.	TRBJ2-5	CASNRGATQETQYF	TGTGCCAGCAATCGGGGGGCTACCCAAGAGACCCAGTACTTC